The 20 T cell receptor beta chains given below trace back to one sample, sequenced in a study of technical replicates of blood from a few donors. The protocol was immunoSEQ multiplex PCR, while the TCRdb copy is restricted to in-frame clones and leaves out a portion. The top ten hold roughly 12% of the sample, which has 15,000 to 20,000 clones, more than 75% seen once. Material: PBMCs. These receptors were obtained from a human donor in good health.

The chain employs TRBV28 and TRBJ2-7; 7 nucleotides line up with TRBD1. With 4 bases clipped from V and 7 bases from J, the junction kept 13 bases outside the gene matches. Germline V gene sequence: CDR1 MDHEN, CDR2 SYDVKM. This CDR3 is built from 15 residues. The CDR3 DNA is TGTGCCAGCAGTTCCCCCGGGACAGCGATGGGAGAGCAGTACTTC. Amino acids: CASSSPGTAMGEQYF.

The V and J genes are TRBV12-5 and TRBJ2-1, with 9 bases aligning to TRBD1. This CDR3 contains 13 residues. Germline V gene lookup returns CDR1 LGHNT and CDR2 FRNRAP. With 6 bases clipped from V and 6 bases from J, the junction kept 3 bases outside the gene matches. The CDR3 is CASGLTGGNEQFF. The CDR3 DNA reads TGTGCTAGTGGGCTGACAGGGGGCAATGAGCAGTTCTTC. Based on the CDR3 plus reference TRBV12-5 and TRBJ2-1, the full variable domain is DARVTQTPRHKVTEMGQEVTMRCQPILGHNTVFWYRQTMMQGLELLAYFRNRAPLDDSGMPKDRFSAEMPDATLATLKIQPSEPRDSAVYFCASGLTGGNEQFFGPGTRLTVL.

The V call is TRBV15, the J call TRBJ2-1; 10 bases line up with TRBD2. Germline V CDR1 and CDR2: LNHNV, YYDKDF (reference sequence). The CDR3 length is 16 residues. J was trimmed by 6 bases and V by 3 bases; bases with no gene match: 8. CDR3 in amino acids: CATSRSPSGGGNEQFF. CDR3 nucleotide sequence: TGTGCCACCAGCAGGTCCCCTAGCGGGGGAGGCAATGAGCAGTTCTTC.

This chain links TRBV6-1 with TRBJ1-1; D is ambiguous. V lost 1 base and J lost 3, with 12 bases in between. Germline V gives CDR1 MNHNS, CDR2 SASEGT. This CDR3 comprises 15 residues. The CDR3 sequence is CASSEDGGWHTEAFF. CDR3 DNA: TGTGCCAGCAGTGAAGATGGAGGGTGGCACACTGAAGCTTTCTTT.

This chain connects TRBV4-2 to TRBJ1-1; maybe TRBD1 (5 bases). The CDR3 has 17 residues. Trimming stripped 1 base from V and 4 bases from J, with 19 bases between. From germline, CDR1 is LGHNA and CDR2 YNFKEQ. The CDR3, as DNA: TGTGCCAGCAGCCAAGGGGCCCAGCCAGGGTCTATCACTGAAGCTTTCTTT. It is translated as CASSQGAQPGSITEAFF.

This clone was detected once. V gene TRBV6-1 combines with J gene TRBJ1-1, with TRBD1 identical over 8 bases. Germline V gene sequence: CDR1 MNHNS, CDR2 SASEGT. Trimming cost V 3 bases and J 2 bases; bases outside gene matches: 5. The CDR3 length is 15 residues. The CDR3 protein is CASSDLDRVNTEAFF. The CDR3 region has the DNA TGTGCCAGCAGTGATTTGGACAGGGTCAACACTGAAGCTTTCTTT.

The gene calls are TRBV6-1 and TRBJ1-5; D is uncertain. V was pared by 7 bases and J by 0 bases, with 7 bases between. The CDR3 is made up of 13 amino acids. CDR1 is MNHNS, CDR2 SASEGT, per germline. CDR3 residues: CASTDYSNQPQHF. The CDR3 DNA reads as TGTGCCAGCACAGATTATAGCAATCAGCCCCAGCATTTT.

In its sample, this clone was seen a few times. The rearrangement joins TRBV6-1 to TRBJ2-2; 8 bases fit TRBD2. CDR1 is MNHNS and CDR2 is SASEGT in the germline V gene. V dropped 6 bases and J dropped 1; count of bases not matched to a gene: 1. This CDR3 has 14 residues. The CDR3 DNA sequence: TGTGCCAGCAGGGGACTAGTGAACACCGGGGAGCTGTTTTTT. It translates to CASRGLVNTGELFF.

V usage is TRBV2 and J usage is TRBJ2-5, with D possibly being TRBD2 (7 bases). V was shortened by 11 bases and J by 0 bases, with 13 bases between the two germline ends. Per germline, CDR1 SNHLY and CDR2 FYNNEI. CDR3 length: 13 amino acids. CDR3 nucleotide sequence: TGTGCCCACTCGGGGGGCGACCAAGAGACCCAGTACTTC. It translates to CAHSGGDQETQYF.

CDR3 DNA sequence: TGTGCCAGCATTGCACTACCGGGACAGGGTACAGATACGCAGTATTTT. Encoded protein: CASIALPGQGTDTQYF. The chain is built from TRBV2 and TRBJ2-3; 9 positions match TRBD1. CDR1 SNHLY and CDR2 FYNNEI come from the germline V gene. Trimming took 7 bases from V and 3 from J; bases not matched to a gene: 11. This CDR3 has 16 residues.

The V call is TRBV27, the J call TRBJ1-2; 7 nucleotides align to TRBD1. V dropped 5 bases and J dropped 8; count of bases not matched to a gene: 11. Germline lookup yields CDR1 MNHEY and CDR2 SMNVEV (reference sequence). This CDR3 comprises 14 residues. This CDR3 is CASSATGMLRGYTF. Here the CDR3 DNA reads TGTGCCAGCAGTGCGACAGGGATGTTGAGGGGCTACACCTTC.

The rearrangement uses TRBV5-1 and TRBJ2-5, with D uncertain. V lost 0 bases and J lost 5, with 11 bases in between. The CDR3 runs 14 residues. CDR1 and CDR2 from the germline V gene are SGHRS and YFSETQ. In DNA form, the CDR3 reads TGCGCCAGCAGCTTGGCCGCGAACGGTGAGACCCAGTACTTC. It encodes CASSLAANGETQYF.

This chain links TRBV6-5 with TRBJ2-1; unclear D gene. This CDR3 region has 14 residues. Germline CDR1 MNHEY, CDR2 SVGAGI. The ends were cut back, 2 bases at V and 8 bases at J, with 13 bases in the middle. In nucleotides, the CDR3 is TGTGCCAGCAGTTACCTCTTGCCCGAGGATGAGCAGTTCTTC. It yields the protein CASSYLLPEDEQFF.

The chain employs TRBV5-1 and TRBJ1-3; 8 positions agree with TRBD1. V trimming: 4 bases; J trimming: 1 base; junction bases outside the gene matches: 10. The germline V gene encodes CDR1 SGHRS and CDR2 YFSETQ. This CDR3 spans 17 amino acids. The CDR3: CASSLSDREQSGNTIYF. The DNA for the CDR3 is TGCGCCAGCAGCCTTTCGGACAGGGAACAGTCTGGAAACACCATATATTTT.

V usage is TRBV21-1 and J usage is TRBJ2-3; the table's D call, TRBD1, has no DNA check behind it. TRBV21-1 counts as a pseudogene. The CDR3 sequence is 15 residues long. The CDR3, as DNA: TGTGCCAGCAGCAAAAACGCAGTTAGCACAGATACGCAGTATTTT. This encodes CASSKNAVSTDTQYF.

The rearrangement uses TRBV5-4 and TRBJ2-5; D might be TRBD2 (7 bases). The V end was cut by 7 bases, the J end by 2 bases, with 15 bases between. The CDR3 has 14 amino acids. Germline values: CDR1 SGHNT, CDR2 YYREEE (reference sequence). The CDR3 region is CASELKGGQETQYF. CDR3 DNA: TGTGCCAGCGAGCTTAAGGGGGGGCAAGAGACCCAGTACTTC.

The gene calls are TRBV6-1 and TRBJ1-1; D call uncertain. Germline V gene data show CDR1 as MNHNS and CDR2 as SASEGT. This CDR3 has 13 residues. The V end was cut by 2 bases, the J end by 1 base, with 5 bases between. The CDR3 DNA is TGTGCCAGCAGTGAATCAGAGAACACTGAAGCTTTCTTT. It codes for CASSESENTEAFF.

The V gene is TRBV10-3, the J gene TRBJ2-7; 7 positions agree with TRBD2. CDR3 length: 14 residues. The germline gives CDR1 ENHRY, CDR2 SYGVKD. The V gene end was trimmed by 2 bases and the J gene end by 5 bases; junction bases not matched to a gene: 6. DNA for the CDR3: TGTGCCATCAGTGAGGGCGGGGGTGGCCACGAGCAGTACTTC. Its protein is CAISEGGGGHEQYF.

The chain employs TRBV28 and TRBJ2-1; 9 bases match TRBD1. CDR1 MDHEN and CDR2 SYDVKM come from the germline V gene. With V trimmed by 7 bases and J by 4 bases, 5 bases remained unmatched. This CDR3 spans 14 amino acids. CDR3 amino acids: CASKGQGLYNEQFF. The CDR3 DNA reads TGTGCCAGCAAAGGACAGGGGTTATACAATGAGCAGTTCTTC.

The chain carries TRBV7-2 and TRBJ2-1; D is possibly TRBD2 (6 bases). V lost 0 bases and J lost 8, with 11 bases in between. The CDR3 totals 14 residues. In germline, CDR1 is SGHTA, CDR2 FQGNSA. The chain's CDR3 is CASSLARDNDEQFF. The CDR3 bases are TGTGCCAGCAGCTTAGCGCGGGATAATGATGAGCAGTTCTTC. The variable domain in full, completed from reference TRBV7-2 and TRBJ2-1, reads GAGVSQSPSNKVTEKGKDVELRCDPISGHTALYWYRQSLGQGLEFLIYFQGNSAPDKSGLPSDRFSAERTGGSVSTLTIQRTQQEDSAVYLCASSLARDNDEQFFGPGTRLTVL.